This entry describes one T cell receptor (beta chain). Its specificity is unknown. This CDR3 region has 18 residues. Germline CDR1 reads MDHEN; CDR2 reads SYDVKM. This specimen comes from a study of CXCR3-negative and CXCR3-positive naive CD8 T cells. Whole-study results and caveats: TRB CDR3s were more hydrophobic in CXCR3-positive than in CXCR3-negative naive cells.

UMI labels and 5' RACE were used to prepare the TRB cDNA libraries. Reprocessing the 5' RACE reads, TCRdb reports a single entry for every CDR3 protein and omits DNA. Its table lists roughly 120,000 distinct CDR3 sequences. Within the CD8+ T cell compartment, naive cells were CD45RO-CCR7+CD27+CD95-. This TCR came from a human donor in good health. Some clones in this sample may be carry-over from other donors' samples. This chain joins TRBV28 and TRBJ2-2; TCRdb picks TRBD1, but there is no DNA to check that call. Material: naive CXCR3+ CD8+ T cells from blood. The subset: CD45RO-CCR7+CD27+CD95- naive CD8+ T cells expressing CXCR3 (TNR3+). CDR3 protein: CASSFTPYETITIGELFF.